The source of this TCR beta chain is a study of blood T cell repertoires in COVID-19. Study details: COVID-19 samples collected from the United States, Italy and Spain covered acute and convalescent phases. PBMCs, B-cell-depleted T cells, or T cells provided the cDNA or gDNA that made up the material.

This clone was detected once. Methods used by the authors: Amplification from reference gene primers served as the basis for estimated nucleated cell counts. Repertoires were generated with immunoSEQ multiplex PCR, while TCRdb's copy carries only in-frame clones and drops some. V and J calls and clone size follow that table, whereas D and trimming were derived from the DNA. The table includes 160,000 or so clones, more than 70% detected once. Germline V gives CDR1 LNHDA, CDR2 SQIVND (reference sequence). J gave up 3 bases and V 5 bases, and 10 bases lay outside the gene matches. This CDR3 spans 16 amino acids.

Sequencing was carried out using peripheral blood. This rearrangement joins TRBV19 to TRBJ1-5; 7 nucleotides align to TRBD1. The clonotype was recovered from a man aged 60-69 years with acute or convalescent COVID-19. DNA for the CDR3: TGTGCCAGTAGTCGCCCTACAGGGGCCCTCAATCAGCCCCAGCATTTT. As protein: CASSRPTGALNQPQHF.